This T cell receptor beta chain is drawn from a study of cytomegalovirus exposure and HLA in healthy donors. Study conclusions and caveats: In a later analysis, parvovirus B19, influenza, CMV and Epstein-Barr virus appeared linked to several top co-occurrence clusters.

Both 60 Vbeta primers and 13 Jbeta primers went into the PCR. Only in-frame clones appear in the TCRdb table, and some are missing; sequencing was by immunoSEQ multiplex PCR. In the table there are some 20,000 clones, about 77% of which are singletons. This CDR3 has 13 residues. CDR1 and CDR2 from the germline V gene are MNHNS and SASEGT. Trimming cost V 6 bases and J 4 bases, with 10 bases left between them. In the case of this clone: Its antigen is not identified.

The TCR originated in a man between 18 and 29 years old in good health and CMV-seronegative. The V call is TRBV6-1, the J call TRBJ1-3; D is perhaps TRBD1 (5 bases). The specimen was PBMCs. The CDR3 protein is CASSPTVGNTIYF. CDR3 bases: TGTGCCAGCAGCCCGACAGTCGGAAACACCATATATTTT.